Shown below are 26 T cell receptor beta chains from a single sample sequenced in a study of blood T cell repertoires in COVID-19. This table comes from immunoSEQ multiplex PCR, and its TCRdb copy is limited to in-frame clones, with some not included. This table holds some 180,000 clones, roughly nine tenths found once. The sequenced sample was peripheral blood. These receptors were taken from a man in his sixties or seventies with active or convalescent COVID-19.

The gene calls are TRBV6-2 or TRBV6-3 and TRBJ1-1, with TRBD1 matching over 7 bases. Unmatched junction bases numbered 9, after V lost 7 bases and J lost 1 base. The V gene's germline CDR1 is MNHEY and CDR2 SVGEGT. This CDR3 contains 15 residues. The CDR3: CASTPQGLANTEAFF. For the CDR3, the DNA is TGTGCCAGCACCCCACAGGGGTTGGCGAACACTGAAGCTTTCTTT.

The CDR3 bases are TGTGCCAGCAGCTACTCGCGGGGGGGGACTAATGAAAAACTGTTTTTT. Residues: CASSYSRGGTNEKLFF. The chain joins TRBV7-2 to TRBJ1-4, with D possibly being TRBD1 (5 bases). Germline CDR1 SGHTA, CDR2 FQGNSA. Trimming removed 4 bases from V and 2 bases from J, with 14 bases in between. The CDR3 runs 16 residues.

V is TRBV15 and J is TRBJ2-7, with D perhaps TRBD2 (5 bases). V was pared by 6 bases and J by 7 bases, with 10 bases between. CDR1 and CDR2 (germline): LNHNV, YYDKDF (reference sequence). The CDR3 is made up of 11 amino acids. The CDR3 loop is CATSSPGEQYF. CDR3 DNA sequence: TGTGCCACCAGTTCTCCGGGGGAGCAGTACTTC.

This chain joins TRBV6-5 and TRBJ2-7; D not certain. Trimming left V 6 bases short and J 0 bases short, with 12 bases between. The CDR3 extends over 14 amino acids. Germline assignment: CDR1 MNHEY and CDR2 SVGAGI. CDR3 bases: TGTGCCAGCAGCACAACCCTAGGCTCCTACGAGCAGTACTTC. Residues: CASSTTLGSYEQYF.

The gene calls are TRBV5-1 and TRBJ1-1; tentative D call: TRBD1 (5 bases). The CDR3 runs 14 residues. The germline CDR1 and CDR2 sequences are SGHRS and YFSETQ. Trimming left V 1 base short and J 6 bases short, with 13 bases between. CDR3 region: CASSLSQGGSEAFF. CDR3 nucleotide sequence: TGCGCCAGCAGCTTGAGCCAGGGAGGCTCTGAAGCTTTCTTT.

This clone was recorded once. This chain uses TRBV6-5 with TRBJ2-1, with TRBD2 as a possible D gene (6 bases). CDR3 length: 14 amino acids. V was cut by 0 bases and J by 8 bases, with 11 bases left in between. The V gene's germline CDR1 is MNHEY and CDR2 SVGAGI. CDR3 DNA sequence: TGTGCCAGCAGTTACTCGCTAGCGTCGGATGAGCAGTTCTTC. It yields the protein CASSYSLASDEQFF.

The chain is built from TRBV25-1 and TRBJ2-2, with D tentatively TRBD2 (6 bases). The CDR3 is 16 residues long. Deletions cut 5 bases from V and 4 bases from J, with 17 bases between. In germline, CDR1 is MGHDK, CDR2 SYGVNS. Here the CDR3 reads CASSTGETSITGELFF. The CDR3 DNA sequence: TGTGCCAGCAGTACGGGGGAGACTAGTATCACCGGGGAGCTGTTTTTT.

This clone appeared once. The chain joins TRBV7-2 to TRBJ2-7; the D gene is possibly TRBD1 (5 bases). The CDR3 consists of 14 residues. Trimming pared 5 bases from V and 3 bases from J, leaving 14 bases between. The germline V gene encodes CDR1 SGHTA and CDR2 FQGNSA. The CDR3: CASSTQGGDYEQYF. CDR3 bases: TGTGCCAGCAGCACTCAGGGTGGGGACTACGAGCAGTACTTC.

The rearrangement links TRBV6-5 to TRBJ1-1; D unclear. Germline lookup yields CDR1 MNHEY and CDR2 SVGAGI. V was cut by 8 bases and J by 3 bases, with 13 bases left in between. The CDR3 is made up of 13 amino acids. CDR3 DNA: TGTGCCAGCTGCCAGAACCGGGACACTGAAGCTTTCTTT. Encoded protein: CASCQNRDTEAFF.

The chain recombines TRBV9 with TRBJ2-1; 7 bases are a match to TRBD2. Germline V gene data show CDR1 as SGDLS and CDR2 as YYNGEE. After removal of 5 bases from V and 0 bases from J, the junction contained 8 bases not matched to a gene. CDR3 length equals 16 residues. CDR3 protein: CASSPPLAASYNEQFF. CDR3 in DNA: TGTGCCAGCAGTCCTCCCCTAGCGGCCTCCTACAATGAGCAGTTCTTC.

V and J are TRBV28 and TRBJ2-3, with D tentatively TRBD2 (5 bases). The CDR3 extends over 15 amino acids. V lost 7 bases to trimming and J lost 4 bases, with 18 bases between them. Germline V lookup: CDR1 MDHEN, CDR2 SYDVKM. The CDR3 loop is CASNAGLGVPDTQYF. The CDR3, as DNA: TGTGCCAGCAATGCGGGCCTTGGGGTCCCAGATACGCAGTATTTT.

V gene TRBV15 combines with J gene TRBJ1-1; TRBD1 might be the D (6 bases). The CDR3 loop spans 14 amino acids. V was trimmed by 4 bases and J by 0 bases, leaving 9 bases between them. Germline V gene lookup returns CDR1 LNHNV and CDR2 YYDKDF (reference sequence). CDR3 nucleotides: TGTGCCACCAGCAAGGGGGTATTGAACACTGAAGCTTTCTTT. Encoded protein: CATSKGVLNTEAFF.

This chain connects TRBV28 to TRBJ2-1; 7 bases align to TRBD2. J gave up 1 base and V 5 bases, and 5 bases lay outside the gene matches. Germline V gene data show CDR1 as MDHEN and CDR2 as SYDVKM. The CDR3 has 15 residues. CDR3 region: CASSRVAGSYNEQFF. The CDR3 DNA reads TGTGCCAGCAGTCGCGTAGCGGGTTCCTACAATGAGCAGTTCTTC.

The rearrangement links TRBV29-1 to TRBJ2-1; D may be TRBD2 (5 bases). This CDR3 contains 11 residues. Trimming took off 7 bases at V and 3 bases at J, with 7 bases between the two ends. Germline V lookup: CDR1 SQVTM, CDR2 ANQGSEA. The CDR3 reads CSGRDYNEQFF. Written as DNA, the CDR3 is TGCAGCGGTCGGGACTACAATGAGCAGTTCTTC.

The V call is TRBV18, the J call TRBJ1-6; D might be TRBD1 (5 bases). With 3 bases removed from V and 5 bases from J, the gap between germline ends came to 8 bases. This CDR3 comprises 14 residues. Germline-derived CDR1 and CDR2 are KGHSH and LQKENI. Written as DNA, the CDR3 is TGTGCCAGCTCACCCCAGGGTAATAATTCACCCCTCCACTTT. This sequence encodes CASSPQGNNSPLHF.

The chain carries TRBV7-2 and TRBJ2-5; D perhaps matches TRBD1 (6 bases). With 1 base removed from V and 4 bases from J, the gap between germline ends came to 7 bases. Per germline, CDR1 SGHTA and CDR2 FQGNSA. This CDR3 comprises 13 residues. CDR3 in DNA: TGTGCCAGCAGCTTAGAACAGGGAGAGACCCAGTACTTC. Translating gives CASSLEQGETQYF.

The gene calls are TRBV5-5 and TRBJ2-2; the match to TRBD1 covers 10 bases. V shed 3 bases and J 6 bases; nucleotides not matched to a gene: 5. This CDR3 has 15 residues. Per germline, CDR1 SGHKS and CDR2 YYEKEE (reference sequence). The CDR3 bases are TGTGCCAGCAGCTCGACAGGGGGCGAAGCCGGGGAGCTGTTTTTT. It translates to CASSSTGGEAGELFF.

The V call is TRBV24-1, the J call TRBJ1-4; TRBD1 aligns across 8 bases. V trimming: 4 bases; J trimming: 4 bases; junction bases outside the gene matches: 7. This CDR3 contains 16 residues. Germline CDR1 reads KGHDR; CDR2 reads SFDVKD. The CDR3: CATSDPSTGDNEKLFF. The CDR3 DNA reads TGTGCCACCAGTGACCCCTCGACAGGGGATAATGAAAAACTGTTTTTT.

The chain joins TRBV25-1 to TRBJ1-1; no clear D. The CDR3 totals 14 residues. The V and J ends lost 6 bases and 0 bases respectively, with 11 bases between them. Germline CDR1 is MGHDK and CDR2 is SYGVNS. The CDR3 DNA follows: TGTGCCAGCAGCCGAGGAGGACTGAACACTGAAGCTTTCTTT. Protein: CASSRGGLNTEAFF.

V gene TRBV28 combines with J gene TRBJ1-3; 9 nucleotides match TRBD1. The CDR3 covers 16 residues. J gave up 3 bases and V 5 bases, and 8 bases lay outside the gene matches. Germline loops: CDR1 MDHEN, CDR2 SYDVKM. The CDR3 DNA reads TGTGCCAGCAGTGTTACAGGGGGCACATATGGAAACACCATATATTTT. It encodes CASSVTGGTYGNTIYF.

This chain connects TRBV19 to TRBJ2-2; TRBD2 might be the D (6 bases). The germline V gene encodes CDR1 LNHDA and CDR2 SQIVND (reference sequence). CDR3 length: 16 amino acids. V was shortened by 9 bases and J by 5 bases, with 22 bases between the two germline ends. The CDR3 DNA follows: TGTGCCAGCCTAGAGCGGAGGGGAAGGAAGACCGGGGAGCTGTTTTTT. Translated: CASLERRGRKTGELFF.

CDR3 sequence: CASRYNPGLVTGELFF. The CDR3 nucleotides are TGTGCCAGCAGATACAACCCGGGACTAGTTACCGGGGAGCTGTTTTTT. The V call is TRBV7-2, the J call TRBJ2-2; 8 bases map to TRBD2. Germline-derived CDR1 and CDR2 are SGHTA and FQGNSA. Losses at the gene ends were 6 bases for V and 5 bases for J; bases not matched to a gene: 11. This CDR3 has 16 residues.

The chain employs TRBV6-1 and TRBJ1-2; no reliable D call. This CDR3 spans 14 amino acids. Germline CDR1 MNHNS, CDR2 SASEGT. V was clipped by 0 bases and J by 8 bases, with 13 bases between them. CDR3 sequence (DNA): TGTGCCAGCAGTGAAGCCTGGACTCTCGGGGGCTACACCTTC. Protein product: CASSEAWTLGGYTF.

This chain's CDR3 is CASSPPFAGGITGELFF. The DNA of the CDR3 is TGTGCCAGCAGCCCCCCCTTTGCGGGAGGAATTACCGGGGAGCTGTTTTTT. The chain couples TRBV9 to TRBJ2-2, with 8 bases identical to TRBD2. J lost 5 bases, V lost 4 bases, and 13 bases had no gene match. The CDR3 is 17 residues long. Germline V CDR1 and CDR2: SGDLS, YYNGEE.

This sequence joins TRBV19 and TRBJ1-2; D is unclear. There are 14 residues in the CDR3. V lost 4 bases to trimming and J lost 2 bases, with 11 bases between them. The germline gives CDR1 LNHDA, CDR2 SQIVND (reference sequence). The CDR3 nucleotides read TGTGCCAGTAGTAAACGCGACACGAACTATGGCTACACCTTC. Translation gives CASSKRDTNYGYTF. The entire variable domain, with the rest obtained from reference TRBV19 and TRBJ1-2, is as follows: DGGITQSPKYLFRKEGQNVTLSCEQNLNHDAMYWYRQDPGQGLRLIYYSQIVNDFQKGDIAEGYSVSREKKESFPLTVTSAQKNPTAFYLCASSKRDTNYGYTFGSGTRLTVV.

A single count supports this clone. The chain uses TRBV24-1 and TRBJ2-3, with D hard to call. Germline assignment: CDR1 KGHDR and CDR2 SFDVKD. This CDR3 contains 12 residues. Trimming took off 7 bases at V and 1 base at J, with 5 bases between the two ends. The CDR3: CATSQGTDTQYF. The CDR3 bases are TGTGCCACCAGCCAGGGCACAGATACGCAGTATTTT.